One and the same sample provided the 14 T cell receptor beta chains below, sequenced in a study of T-cell reconstitution after alpha-beta-depleted transplantation in children. During its preparation, the TCRbeta library received unique molecular identifiers. TCRdb reprocessed the PCR reads via MiXCR and lists one record per CDR3 protein. The sample gives 200,000 to 300,000 distinct CDR3 sequences, more than 20% of which show up once; more than 4.5% is in the top ten. Sequenced material: PBMCs, mostly from graft donor cells, taken 360 days after TCRalphabeta/CD19-depleted stem cell transplant. Receptors were obtained from a female patient aged 2-9 years who had a stem cell transplant for congenital amegakaryocytic thrombocytopenia, so the T cells may come from the graft donor.

The chain links TRBV29-1 to TRBJ2-1; 11 positions agree with TRBD2. Germline lookup yields CDR1 SQVTM and CDR2 ANQGSEA. J lost 11 bases, V lost 3 bases, and 12 bases had no gene match. The CDR3 covers 15 residues. The DNA of the CDR3 is TGCAGCGTTGAGGGAGGTAATAGCGGGGGGGCCAAGCAGTTCTTC. Translation gives CSVEGGNSGGAKQFF.

The chain links TRBV28 to TRBJ1-5, with D uncertain. This CDR3 is built from 15 residues. V dropped 9 bases and J dropped 3 bases, with 18 bases sitting between them. CDR1 and CDR2 from the germline V gene are MDHEN and SYDVKM. CDR3 sequence reads: CASNIVRIVNQPQHF. The CDR3 DNA reads TGTGCCAGTAACATAGTCCGGATAGTCAATCAGCCCCAGCATTTT.

The chain links TRBV29-1 to TRBJ1-1; D not certain. The CDR3 runs to 11 residues. Trimming took off 4 bases at V and 9 bases at J, with 12 bases between the two ends. Per germline, CDR1 SQVTM and CDR2 ANQGSEA. CDR3 in DNA: TGCAGCGTTGCGGAGGGAAGCCAAGCTTTCTTT. Its translation is CSVAEGSQAFF.

This clonotype showed up just a few times. This chain uses TRBV3-1 with TRBJ1-3; D possibly corresponds to TRBD1 (6 bases). Germline lookup yields CDR1 LGHDT and CDR2 YNNKEL (reference sequence). The CDR3 covers 15 residues. V lost 5 bases and J 2 bases, leaving 13 bases between the germline ends. The CDR3 is CASSRSGDAGNTIYF. The CDR3 DNA sequence: TGTGCCAGCAGCAGATCAGGGGATGCTGGAAACACCATATATTTT. The full variable domain, in which reference TRBV3-1 and TRBJ1-3 provide the parts outside the CDR3, is DTAVSQTPKYLVTQMGNDKSIKCEQNLGHDTMYWYKQDSKKFLKIMFSYNNKELIINETVPNRFSPKSPDKAHLNLHINSLELGDSAVYFCASSRSGDAGNTIYFGEGSWLTVV.

CDR3 DNA: TGTGCCAGCAGTTTGTACTCAGGGCTAGGGGCCAACGTCCTGACTTTC. This sequence encodes CASSLYSGLGANVLTF. The chain couples TRBV28 to TRBJ2-6; a weak D match, TRBD1 (5 bases). CDR3 size: 16 residues. Trimming took off 3 bases at V and 4 bases at J, with 13 bases between the two ends. Germline V CDR1 and CDR2: MDHEN, SYDVKM.

This clonotype was detected only a few times. The chain recombines TRBV20-1 with TRBJ1-1, with D possibly being TRBD1 (6 bases). This CDR3 region has 14 residues. Per germline, CDR1 DFQATT and CDR2 SNEGSKA (reference sequence). Trimming removed 5 bases at V and 0 bases at J, with 13 bases between. Here the CDR3 reads CSAGFRGVNTEAFF. The CDR3 nucleotides are TGCAGTGCTGGCTTTAGGGGGGTGAACACTGAAGCTTTCTTT.

This chain uses TRBV25-1 with TRBJ2-1; D remains unclear. CDR1 is MGHDK and CDR2 is SYGVNS in the germline V gene. This CDR3 region has 14 residues. Deletions cut 3 bases from V and 7 bases from J, with 13 bases between. The CDR3 region is CASSDEGKRNEQFF. The CDR3 region has the DNA TGTGCCAGCAGTGATGAAGGCAAGAGAAATGAGCAGTTCTTC.

V gene TRBV6-2 or TRBV6-3 combines with J gene TRBJ2-1, with D possibly called TRBD1 or TRBD2 (5 bases each). V lost 2 bases and J 7 bases, leaving 15 bases between the germline ends. CDR3 size: 15 residues. Germline CDR1 is MNHEY and CDR2 is SVGEGT. CDR3 DNA: TGTGCCAGCAGTTACCCTGGGACGGGAATAAATGAGCAGTTCTTC. Translating gives CASSYPGTGINEQFF.

The V and J genes are TRBV3-1 and TRBJ2-5, with 14 positions matching TRBD2. Trimming cost V 4 bases and J 1 base; bases outside gene matches: 11. This CDR3 spans 19 amino acids. CDR1 and CDR2 (germline): LGHDT, YNNKEL (reference sequence). The CDR3 loop reads CASSPRLAGGPQTQETQYF. In DNA form, the CDR3 reads TGTGCCAGCAGCCCAAGACTAGCGGGGGGGCCACAGACCCAAGAGACCCAGTACTTC.

This clonotype appeared a few times. The chain uses TRBV11-2 and TRBJ1-1; perhaps TRBD1 as D (6 bases). V was pared by 1 base and J by 4 bases, with 10 bases between. Germline V lookup: CDR1 SGHAT, CDR2 FQNNGV. The CDR3 sequence is 14 residues long. This chain's CDR3 is CASSLGRRGTEAFF. In nucleotides, the CDR3 is TGTGCCAGCAGCTTAGGTCGCAGGGGCACTGAAGCTTTCTTT.

Many counts were recorded for this clonotype. This chain links TRBV12-3 or TRBV12-4 with TRBJ2-3; TRBD2 is a possible D gene (5 bases). This CDR3 is built from 14 residues. The V end was cut by 5 bases, the J end by 2 bases, with 11 bases between. In DNA, the CDR3 is TGTGCCAGCAGTCGGACTGATAACACAGATACGCAGTATTTT. It translates to CASSRTDNTDTQYF.

This clonotype has only a few counts. This chain joins TRBV20-1 and TRBJ2-7, with D maybe TRBD2 (6 bases). The CDR3 covers 13 residues. Germline assignment: CDR1 DFQATT and CDR2 SNEGSKA (reference sequence). Trimming took off 3 bases at V and 3 bases at J, with 12 bases between the two ends. The CDR3 here is CSASLASDYEQYF. Here the CDR3 DNA reads TGCAGTGCTAGTTTGGCTAGCGACTACGAGCAGTACTTC.

This clonotype was observed a few times. The rearrangement links TRBV10-3 to TRBJ2-7; D is undetermined. V was trimmed by 3 bases and J by 3 bases, leaving 12 bases between them. Germline V CDR1 and CDR2: ENHRY, SYGVKD. The CDR3 is 14 amino acids. CDR3 coding DNA: TGTGCCATCAGTGACCGGCAGGACCTCTACGAGCAGTACTTC. Protein product: CAISDRQDLYEQYF.

The sample holds many counts of this clonotype. This chain's CDR3 is CASSRRNTEAFF. The CDR3, as DNA: TGTGCCAGCAGTCGACGGAACACTGAAGCTTTCTTT. The chain is built from TRBV12-3 or TRBV12-4 and TRBJ1-1, with D unresolved. This CDR3 has 12 residues. Trimming shortened V by 5 bases and J by 1 base, and 5 bases separated the two germline ends.